Listed below are T cell receptor beta chains from one sample, sequenced in a study of Ad26.COV2.S vaccination and SARS-CoV-2 variants. This table comes from immunoSEQ multiplex PCR, and its TCRdb copy is limited to in-frame clones, with some not included. The sample has just over 350,000 clones, approximately 90% seen once; the top ten hold 3.9%. The source was peripheral blood, collected after recovery from COVID-19. All receptors derive from a human donor who had recovered from COVID-19. The CDR3 runs from the conserved cysteine through the conserved F or W. The order of the fields is J gene, D gene, V gene, clone size, CDR3 DNA, CDR3 protein. The D gene is left open where the match is weak. Clone size is not always given. Where it is, it says once, few, many or a class for expanded clones.

j_call: TRBJ2-7
d_call: -
v_call: TRBV15
clone_size: -
cdr3_nt: TGTGCCACCAGCACGGTAGAGGGGCCTAGGAACGAGCAGTACTTC
cdr3_aa: CATSTVEGPRNEQYF

j_call: TRBJ1-4
d_call: TRBD1
v_call: TRBV7-9
clone_size: -
cdr3_nt: TGTGCCAGCAGCTTCGGGACAGGTGGTGAAAAACTGTTTTTT
cdr3_aa: CASSFGTGGEKLFF

j_call: TRBJ2-1
d_call: -
v_call: TRBV10-2
clone_size: once
cdr3_nt: TGCGCCAGCAGTGAGTCATTTAGGAGGGCGAATAGAGGACTGGAGCAGTTCTTC
cdr3_aa: CASSESFRRANRGLEQFF

j_call: TRBJ1-2
d_call: -
v_call: TRBV15
clone_size: -
cdr3_nt: TGTGCCACAGAGACCGGGACAAGGGAGGGCTACACCTTC
cdr3_aa: CATETGTREGYTF

j_call: TRBJ1-3
d_call: -
v_call: TRBV5-6
clone_size: -
cdr3_nt: TGTGCCAGCAGCTTGGTCGGAGGCACCATATATTTT
cdr3_aa: CASSLVGGTIYF

j_call: TRBJ1-4
d_call: -
v_call: TRBV10-3
clone_size: -
cdr3_nt: TGTGCCATCAGGGGTGGAGCAACTAATGAAAAACTGTTTTTT
cdr3_aa: CAIRGGATNEKLFF

j_call: TRBJ2-7
d_call: TRBD2
v_call: TRBV5-1
clone_size: -
cdr3_nt: TGCGCCAGCAGCTCGGGTCCTAGCGGGGGGACCTACGAGCAGTACTTC
cdr3_aa: CASSSGPSGGTYEQYF

j_call: TRBJ2-1
d_call: -
v_call: TRBV9
clone_size: -
cdr3_nt: TGTGCCAGCAGCGTAGAGATTCAGACTTACGATGAGCAGTTCTTC
cdr3_aa: CASSVEIQTYDEQFF

j_call: TRBJ2-1
d_call: TRBD2
v_call: TRBV5-4
clone_size: -
cdr3_nt: TGTGCCAGCAGCTTGGGGAGCGGGGGGGCCCTATACAATGAGCAGTTCTTC
cdr3_aa: CASSLGSGGALYNEQFF

j_call: TRBJ2-5
d_call: -
v_call: TRBV18
clone_size: -
cdr3_nt: TGTGCCAGCTCAGCCCAGGAGGTGGGGGAGACCCAGTACTTC
cdr3_aa: CASSAQEVGETQYF

j_call: TRBJ2-1
d_call: TRBD1
v_call: TRBV5-1
clone_size: -
cdr3_nt: TGCGCCAGCAGCTTTTCAACAGGGGGGAACAATGAGCAGTTCTTC
cdr3_aa: CASSFSTGGNNEQFF

j_call: TRBJ1-1
d_call: -
v_call: TRBV6-5
clone_size: once
cdr3_nt: TGTGCCAGCGGGATGAACACTGAAGCTTTCTTT
cdr3_aa: CASGMNTEAFF

j_call: TRBJ2-5
d_call: -
v_call: TRBV5-5
clone_size: -
cdr3_nt: TGTGCCAGCAGCTTGCGGCAGTGGGAGACCCAGTACTTC
cdr3_aa: CASSLRQWETQYF

j_call: TRBJ1-6
d_call: -
v_call: TRBV19
clone_size: -
cdr3_nt: TGTGCCAGTAGTCCTGAGGACGGGAGCTCCTATAATTCACCCCTCCACTTT
cdr3_aa: CASSPEDGSSYNSPLHF

j_call: TRBJ1-1
d_call: -
v_call: TRBV6-5
clone_size: -
cdr3_nt: TGTGCCAGCAGTTACTCCGGCGGTATGAACACTGAAGCTTTCTTT
cdr3_aa: CASSYSGGMNTEAFF

j_call: TRBJ2-7
d_call: TRBD1
v_call: TRBV5-6
clone_size: once
cdr3_nt: TGTGCCAGCAGCTATAGGACAGGGAGAAGCTCCTACGAGCAGTACTTC
cdr3_aa: CASSYRTGRSSYEQYF

j_call: TRBJ1-1
d_call: -
v_call: TRBV18
clone_size: -
cdr3_nt: TGTGCCAGCTCACCAGAGGCGATGAACACTGAAGCTTTCTTT
cdr3_aa: CASSPEAMNTEAFF

j_call: TRBJ1-5
d_call: -
v_call: TRBV24-1
clone_size: -
cdr3_nt: TGTGCCATCCTCGTGGGAGTGTTAGGGCAGCCCCAGCATTTT
cdr3_aa: CAILVGVLGQPQHF

j_call: TRBJ2-1
d_call: -
v_call: TRBV29-1
clone_size: -
cdr3_nt: TGCAGCGGGTCGACAGGCCCAATGGAGCAGTTCTTC
cdr3_aa: CSGSTGPMEQFF

j_call: TRBJ2-3
d_call: -
v_call: TRBV7-3
clone_size: once
cdr3_nt: TGTGCCAGCAGCCAGAGCACTGGCACAGATACGCAGTATTTT
cdr3_aa: CASSQSTGTDTQYF

j_call: TRBJ2-7
d_call: -
v_call: TRBV29-1
clone_size: -
cdr3_nt: TGCAGCGTTGCACCCCGGATGGACGAGCAGTACTTC
cdr3_aa: CSVAPRMDEQYF

j_call: TRBJ2-2
d_call: -
v_call: TRBV11-3
clone_size: -
cdr3_nt: TGTGCCAGCAGCACCGGGACGATCACCGGGGAGCTGTTTTTT
cdr3_aa: CASSTGTITGELFF

j_call: TRBJ1-2
d_call: TRBD1
v_call: TRBV6-5
clone_size: -
cdr3_nt: TGTGCCAGCAGTTACTCCCAGACAGGGCCTAACTATGGCTACACCTTC
cdr3_aa: CASSYSQTGPNYGYTF

j_call: TRBJ2-7
d_call: -
v_call: TRBV5-1
clone_size: -
cdr3_nt: TGCGCCAGCAGTCCTAATATCTACGAGCAGTACTTC
cdr3_aa: CASSPNIYEQYF

j_call: TRBJ1-5
d_call: -
v_call: TRBV4-3
clone_size: once
cdr3_nt: TGCGCCAGCAGCCAAGTCCAGGGAAGCAATCAGCCCCAGCATTTT
cdr3_aa: CASSQVQGSNQPQHF

j_call: TRBJ1-1
d_call: -
v_call: TRBV6-5
clone_size: -
cdr3_nt: TGTGCCAGCAGAACCGGGGTGTTAGACACTGAAGCTTTCTTT
cdr3_aa: CASRTGVLDTEAFF

j_call: TRBJ1-4
d_call: -
v_call: TRBV19
clone_size: -
cdr3_nt: TGTGCCAGTAGTATAATGGGAGGGCCTGCAACTAATGAAAAACTGTTTTTT
cdr3_aa: CASSIMGGPATNEKLFF

j_call: TRBJ1-2
d_call: TRBD1
v_call: TRBV5-6
clone_size: -
cdr3_nt: TGTGCCAGCAGCTTGGAACCGGGACAGGGTGCCTATGGCTACACCTTC
cdr3_aa: CASSLEPGQGAYGYTF

j_call: TRBJ1-6
d_call: -
v_call: TRBV9
clone_size: -
cdr3_nt: TGTGCCAGCAGCGTTGGGGGGAATAATTCACCCCTCCACTTT
cdr3_aa: CASSVGGNNSPLHF

j_call: TRBJ1-2
d_call: -
v_call: TRBV5-1
clone_size: -
cdr3_nt: TGCGCCAGCAGCTACCGGGACACGGTGAACTATGGCTACACCTTC
cdr3_aa: CASSYRDTVNYGYTF

j_call: TRBJ2-7
d_call: -
v_call: TRBV6-5
clone_size: once
cdr3_nt: TGTGCCAGCGGAGAGTCCTCCTCCTACGAGCAGTACTTC
cdr3_aa: CASGESSSYEQYF

j_call: TRBJ1-3
d_call: -
v_call: TRBV7-6
clone_size: -
cdr3_nt: TGTGCCAGCAGCCGAACGTCAGCACGGGGAAACACCATATATTTT
cdr3_aa: CASSRTSARGNTIYF

j_call: TRBJ1-5
d_call: -
v_call: TRBV4-3
clone_size: -
cdr3_nt: TGCGCCAGCAGCCAAGAGGGACCCCTAAGGGTTCAGCCCCAGCATTTT
cdr3_aa: CASSQEGPLRVQPQHF

j_call: TRBJ1-2
d_call: -
v_call: TRBV6-6
clone_size: -
cdr3_nt: TGTGCCAGCAGTTATGGGGGGGCCTCTAACTATGGCTACACCTTC
cdr3_aa: CASSYGGASNYGYTF

j_call: TRBJ1-2
d_call: -
v_call: TRBV10-3
clone_size: -
cdr3_nt: TGTGCCATCGGGCAGGGTTTAGGTGGTGGCTACACCTTC
cdr3_aa: CAIGQGLGGGYTF

j_call: TRBJ1-4
d_call: -
v_call: TRBV25-1
clone_size: once
cdr3_nt: TGTGCCAGCAGCCAAACGGACGGATGGTCGGAAAAACTGTTTTTT
cdr3_aa: CASSQTDGWSEKLFF

j_call: TRBJ1-6
d_call: -
v_call: TRBV10-2
clone_size: -
cdr3_nt: TGCGCCAGCAGGCAGGGGCGTTCACCCCTCCACTTT
cdr3_aa: CASRQGRSPLHF

j_call: TRBJ2-5
d_call: -
v_call: TRBV11-2
clone_size: once
cdr3_nt: TGTGCCAGCAGCTTAGGTGCGTTCCAAGAGACCCAGTACTTC
cdr3_aa: CASSLGAFQETQYF

j_call: TRBJ1-2
d_call: -
v_call: TRBV15
clone_size: -
cdr3_nt: TGTGCCACCAGCAGAGATGTATGGGGGTATGACTATGGCTACACCTTC
cdr3_aa: CATSRDVWGYDYGYTF

j_call: TRBJ1-1
d_call: TRBD1
v_call: TRBV7-9
clone_size: -
cdr3_nt: TGTGCCAGCACAACCGAGGACAGGTTAGTAAACACTGAAGCTTTCTTT
cdr3_aa: CASTTEDRLVNTEAFF

j_call: TRBJ1-4
d_call: -
v_call: TRBV5-1
clone_size: -
cdr3_nt: TGCGCCAGCAGCTTGGCTACTAATGAAAAACTGTTTTTT
cdr3_aa: CASSLATNEKLFF

j_call: TRBJ2-1
d_call: -
v_call: TRBV11-2
clone_size: -
cdr3_nt: TGTGCCAGCAGCTTAGGATTTTCAGGGGTCAATGAGCAGTTCTTC
cdr3_aa: CASSLGFSGVNEQFF

j_call: TRBJ1-1
d_call: -
v_call: TRBV6-2/TRBV6-3
clone_size: -
cdr3_nt: TGTGCCAGCAGTCCCGGCCAAGGAGCTTTCTTT
cdr3_aa: CASSPGQGAFF

j_call: TRBJ1-2
d_call: -
v_call: TRBV4-3
clone_size: -
cdr3_nt: TGCGCCAGCAGCCAAGCCCGGGGACGGGTTGGCTACACCTTC
cdr3_aa: CASSQARGRVGYTF

j_call: TRBJ2-3
d_call: TRBD2
v_call: TRBV7-2
clone_size: -
cdr3_nt: TGTGCCAGCAGCTTGGCGGGGGCAGATACGCAGTATTTT
cdr3_aa: CASSLAGADTQYF

j_call: TRBJ2-7
d_call: -
v_call: TRBV7-2
clone_size: -
cdr3_nt: TGTGCCAGCAGCTTAAGAGGGCCAGCATACTTC
cdr3_aa: CASSLRGPAYF

j_call: TRBJ1-5
d_call: -
v_call: TRBV6-1
clone_size: -
cdr3_nt: TGTGCCAGCAGTGACACATTGGGCAATCAGCCCCAGCATTTT
cdr3_aa: CASSDTLGNQPQHF

j_call: TRBJ2-7
d_call: -
v_call: TRBV11-1
clone_size: -
cdr3_nt: TGTGCCAGCAGCTTAGCGGAGGGGGTAGGCGAGCAGTACTTC
cdr3_aa: CASSLAEGVGEQYF

j_call: TRBJ2-2
d_call: -
v_call: TRBV19
clone_size: once
cdr3_nt: TGTGCCAGTAGTACAGACAGCGATGTCTTCACATTGAACACCGGGGAGCTGTTTTTT
cdr3_aa: CASSTDSDVFTLNTGELFF

j_call: TRBJ1-1
d_call: -
v_call: TRBV5-1
clone_size: -
cdr3_nt: TGCGCCAGCAGCCCCCCGGCGGTGAACACTGAAGCTTTCTTT
cdr3_aa: CASSPPAVNTEAFF

j_call: TRBJ2-7
d_call: -
v_call: TRBV18
clone_size: -
cdr3_nt: TGTGCCAGCTCACCCGCCCAGCGGTTCTACGAGCAGTACTTC
cdr3_aa: CASSPAQRFYEQYF

j_call: TRBJ1-5
d_call: TRBD1
v_call: TRBV19
clone_size: -
cdr3_nt: TGTGCCAGTAGTATAACGGAGGGACAGGGAAATCAGCCCCAGCATTTT
cdr3_aa: CASSITEGQGNQPQHF

j_call: TRBJ2-3
d_call: -
v_call: TRBV20-1
clone_size: few
cdr3_nt: TGCAGTGCTAGCGGGGAAGATACGCAGTATTTT
cdr3_aa: CSASGEDTQYF

j_call: TRBJ1-1
d_call: TRBD1
v_call: TRBV9
clone_size: -
cdr3_nt: TGTGCCAGCAGCTTGCCGACAGGGGGATACACTGAAGCTTTCTTT
cdr3_aa: CASSLPTGGYTEAFF

j_call: TRBJ1-4
d_call: -
v_call: TRBV5-1
clone_size: -
cdr3_nt: TGCGCCAGCAGCTTAGGCGTGAGTAATGAAAAACTGTTTTTT
cdr3_aa: CASSLGVSNEKLFF

j_call: TRBJ1-3
d_call: TRBD1
v_call: TRBV11-2
clone_size: -
cdr3_nt: TGTGCCAGCAGACGTCCCGGGACAGGGGGACTCACTGGAAACACCATATATTTT
cdr3_aa: CASRRPGTGGLTGNTIYF

j_call: TRBJ2-5
d_call: -
v_call: TRBV5-1
clone_size: -
cdr3_nt: TGCGCCAGCAGCTTGGGGTACTACGTGGAGGAGACCCAGTACTTC
cdr3_aa: CASSLGYYVEETQYF